This T cell receptor (beta chain) was captured in a study of T cells in Graves' hyperthyroidism and ophthalmopathy. Orbital computed tomography, thyroid ultrasound, serum thyroxine and TRAb, and clinical symptoms together informed the diagnoses. The authors obtained PBMCs from around 10 ml of fresh peripheral blood. The CDR3 runs to 12 residues. Trimming took 1 base from V and 5 from J, leaving 6 bases between them. The germline gives CDR1 LGHDT, CDR2 YNNKEL (reference sequence). Amplification yielded TCR beta CDR3 regions, with RNA transcripts as the source. Carried out on the TCR CDR3, a first-round RT-PCR used the HTBI primer set. From the multiplex PCR reads, TCRdb called clonotypes with MiXCR, one entry per CDR3 protein. The sample lists 550,000 to 600,000 distinct CDR3 sequences, 16% occurring once. Study-wide results and limits: The authors' 13 V-J model separated ophthalmopathy from stable hyperthyroidism. Among clonotypes expanded in thyroid above 0.001, most were also found in blood.

This clonotype has a count of ten or more. Its antigen is unknown. This clonotype originated in a woman under 30 with Graves' hyperthyroidism. The genes are TRBV3-1 and TRBJ2-7; no firm D call. The sequenced sample was blood. Here the CDR3 DNA reads TGTGCCAGCAGCCAAGGGTCCGACGAGCAGTACTTC. Translating gives CASSQGSDEQYF.